These 7 T cell receptor beta chains share one sample of origin, sequenced in a study of T cells in Graves' hyperthyroidism and ophthalmopathy. It was RNA transcripts that yielded the amplified TCR beta CDR3 regions. The TCR CDR3 first-round RT-PCR relied on the HTBI primer set. TCRdb passed the multiplex PCR reads through MiXCR, listing each CDR3 protein once. This sample has about 350,000 distinct CDR3 sequences; approximately 16% occur once, and the top ten carry about 20%. The specimen sequenced was blood. All receptors come from a woman aged 60-75 years with Graves' ophthalmopathy.

This clonotype was observed many times. The chain employs TRBV27 and TRBJ2-1, with 13 bases matching TRBD2. V was pared by 4 bases and J by 0 bases, with 9 bases of the junction left unmatched. Germline V gene data show CDR1 as MNHEY and CDR2 as SMNVEV (reference sequence). The CDR3 covers 19 residues. This chain's CDR3 is CASSSPQRLAGGSYNEQFF. CDR3 in DNA: TGTGCCAGCAGTTCACCCCAGCGACTAGCGGGAGGCTCCTACAATGAGCAGTTCTTC.

This clonotype was seen at least ten times. The chain recombines TRBV28 with TRBJ1-1, with 7 bases aligning to TRBD1. The CDR3 loop spans 14 amino acids. Germline CDR1 reads MDHEN; CDR2 reads SYDVKM. V shed 7 bases and J 0 bases; nucleotides not matched to a gene: 5. Here the CDR3 reads CASTSTGLNTEAFF. CDR3 sequence (DNA): TGTGCCAGCACGTCGACAGGGCTGAACACTGAAGCTTTCTTT.

This clonotype was detected only a few times. The genes are TRBV2 and TRBJ2-7, with 11 bases that match TRBD2. The CDR3 spans 14 residues. CDR1 is SNHLY and CDR2 is FYNNEI in the germline V gene. J lost 5 bases, V lost 8 bases, and 8 bases had no gene match. In nucleotides, the CDR3 is TGTGCCAGCCTTACTAGCGGGAGTATTGACGAGCAGTACTTC. Translated, it gives CASLTSGSIDEQYF.

A single count supports this clonotype. A much more abundant neighbour one base away suggests this may be a read error. The chain carries TRBV12-3 or TRBV12-4 and TRBJ2-1; D is unresolved. The CDR3 is made up of 17 amino acids. DNA for the CDR3: TGTGCCAGCACCTACCTCCCAAGGTCGGTTTCCTACAATGAGCAGCTCTTC. This sequence encodes CASTYLPRSVSYNEQLF.

The chain is built from TRBV10-3 and TRBJ2-5; 9 nucleotides match TRBD1. Germline V gene lookup returns CDR1 ENHRY and CDR2 SYGVKD. V lost 3 bases, J lost 0 bases, and 11 bases stayed unmatched. The CDR3 totals 18 residues. CDR3: CAISDFLGQGRYQETQYF. CDR3 in DNA: TGTGCCATCAGTGACTTCCTCGGACAGGGGAGGTACCAAGAGACCCAGTACTTC.

The rearrangement joins TRBV28 to TRBJ2-5, with D perhaps matching TRBD2 (7 bases). CDR3 size: 15 residues. Germline assignment: CDR1 MDHEN and CDR2 SYDVKM. Trimming removed 2 bases from V and 4 bases from J, with 14 bases in between. CDR3 in amino acids: CASSLEAGEGETQYF. DNA for the CDR3: TGTGCCAGCAGTTTAGAAGCAGGGGAGGGAGAGACCCAGTACTTC.

This clonotype was detected ten times or more. The V and J genes are TRBV28 and TRBJ2-7; the D is unclear. Looked up from germline, CDR1 is MDHEN and CDR2 is SYDVKM. There are 13 residues in the CDR3. V was cut by 3 bases and J by 3 bases, with 9 bases left in between. The CDR3 reads CASSFSPSYEQYF. Here the CDR3 DNA reads TGTGCCAGCAGTTTCAGCCCCAGCTACGAGCAGTACTTC.